This T cell receptor beta chain derives from a study of T cell repertoires in cytomegalovirus infection. About the study: Recently identified HLA-C-restricted CMV epitopes and well-studied HLA-B-restricted CMV epitopes were used by the study. TCR beta signatures that were public indicated CMV infection and matching HLA type.

Germline CDR1 reads MNHEY; CDR2 reads SVGEGT. The CDR3 length is 15 residues. V shed 6 bases and J 8 bases; nucleotides not matched to a gene: 11. TCRdb re-called the reads with MiXCR, one entry per CDR3 protein. The sample comprises approximately 390,000 distinct CDR3 sequences, about 35% of which are singletons, and approximately 13% rests with the top ten. This clonotype was observed many times. The target antigen is unknown. General study findings and limits: Summed frequency of shared TCR beta families picked out CMV carriers who also had the relevant HLA.

The TCR was taken from a human donor in good health (CMV status not recorded). Some clones in this sample may be carry-over from other donors' samples. The V call is TRBV6-2 or TRBV6-3, the J call TRBJ2-1; 9 bases are a match to TRBD1. The sample was cultured PBMCs, taken from culture after CMV antigen stimulation. CDR3 DNA: TGTGCCAGCAGCCAGGGACAGGGAAGTTGGGATGAGCAGTTCTTC. Its protein product is CASSQGQGSWDEQFF.